Listed here are 26 T cell receptor beta chains from one sample, sequenced in a study of blood T cell repertoires in COVID-19 (TCRdb year 2020). Preparation of the library involved the immunoSEQ multiplex PCR assay. The immuneACCESS repertoire file appears here via TCRdb, limited to in-frame rearrangements. These files lack a portion of the clones; in checked studies, under half of the deficit traces to unresolved V genes, and the cause of the others is not known. Counted in this sample were about 330,000 clones; approximately 87% of them appeared once. Approximately 4% of the sample lies in the top ten. Sequencing was done on a sample of peripheral blood. The receptors were sampled from a woman aged 45-59 years with active or convalescent COVID-19.

The rearrangement links TRBV7-2 to TRBJ1-2, with TRBD1 matching 7 bases. The CDR3 sequence is 15 residues long. V was pared by 5 bases and J by 7 bases, with 13 bases of the junction left unmatched. The germline gives CDR1 SGHTA, CDR2 FQGNSA. DNA for the CDR3: TGTGCCAGCAGCCTGAAATCGACAGGGACGGGTGGCTACACCTTC. It codes for CASSLKSTGTGGYTF. The full variable domain, completed using reference TRBV7-2 and TRBJ1-2, is GAGVSQSPSNKVTEKGKDVELRCDPISGHTALYWYRQSLGQGLEFLIYFQGNSAPDKSGLPSDRFSAERTGGSVSTLTIQRTQQEDSAVYLCASSLKSTGTGGYTFGSGTRLTVV.

The chain carries TRBV7-9 and TRBJ1-4, with 8 nucleotides matching TRBD1. Germline lookup yields CDR1 SEHNR and CDR2 FQNEAQ (reference sequence). The CDR3 extends over 17 amino acids. Trimming at V came to 4 bases and at J to 10 bases, leaving 17 bases not matched to a gene. The CDR3 reads CASSSIQGATPLGKLFF. The CDR3 nucleotides read TGTGCCAGCAGCTCTATTCAGGGGGCTACCCCCCTCGGAAAACTGTTTTTT.

V gene TRBV19 combines with J gene TRBJ1-1, with 10 positions matching TRBD1. Germline CDR1 reads LNHDA; CDR2 reads SQIVND (reference sequence). The CDR3 has 14 residues. Trimming removed 9 bases from V and 3 bases from J; junction bases left unmatched: 7. CDR3 loop: CASDLGTGDTEAFF. DNA for the CDR3: TGTGCCAGCGACCTCGGGACAGGGGACACTGAAGCTTTCTTT.

The chain combines TRBV24-1 with TRBJ1-5; no reliable D call. In germline, CDR1 is KGHDR, CDR2 SFDVKD. CDR3 length equals 11 residues. The V gene lost 9 bases and the J gene lost 7 bases, with 9 bases spanning the gap. CDR3 bases: TGTGCCACCTTGGAGGTCCAGCCCCAGCATTTT. This translates into CATLEVQPQHF.

This chain links TRBV5-8 with TRBJ1-1; D is ambiguous. This CDR3 region has 15 residues. Trimming shortened V by 3 bases and J by 3 bases, and 15 bases separated the two germline ends. CDR1 and CDR2 from the germline V gene are SGHTS and YDEGEE. This CDR3 reads CASSSNQEKDTEAFF. DNA for the CDR3: TGTGCCAGCAGCTCAAATCAGGAAAAGGACACTGAAGCTTTCTTT.

The chain combines TRBV29-1 with TRBJ2-7; D perhaps matches TRBD2 (5 bases). The CDR3 is 13 residues long. Per the germline V gene, CDR1 is SQVTM and CDR2 is ANQGSEA. Trimming took 7 bases from V and 0 from J, leaving 13 bases between them. CDR3 loop: CSARGPGSYEQYF. DNA for the CDR3: TGCAGCGCCCGAGGGCCGGGCTCCTACGAGCAGTACTTC.

The rearrangement uses TRBV30 and TRBJ2-4, with TRBD2 matching over 7 bases. CDR1 and CDR2 from the germline V gene are GTSNPN and SVGIG (reference sequence). The trim removed 5 bases at V and 4 bases at J, leaving 11 bases unmatched. CDR3 length: 15 amino acids. As DNA, the CDR3 is TGTGCCTGGGGGACCGGGACTAACCCGAAAAACATTCAGTACTTC. Translation gives CAWGTGTNPKNIQYF.

CDR3 DNA sequence: TGTGCCAGCAGCCAAGAGATAAAGCGGGAGATAGCTCGAGAGACCCAGTACTTC. Translation: CASSQEIKREIARETQYF. The chain has TRBV3-1 (or the pseudogene TRBV3-2) and TRBJ2-5, with 8 bases aligning to TRBD2. CDR1 and CDR2 (germline): LGHDT, YNNKEL (reference sequence). V trimming: 0 bases; J trimming: 4 bases; junction bases outside the gene matches: 13. The CDR3 is 18 amino acids.

V is TRBV7-9 and J is TRBJ1-2; 7 bases line up with TRBD1. V trimming: 5 bases; J trimming: 6 bases; junction bases outside the gene matches: 12. This CDR3 spans 15 amino acids. The germline V gene encodes CDR1 SEHNR and CDR2 FQNEAQ (reference sequence). The DNA for the CDR3 is TGTGCCAGCAGCCCCGACAGGGCCCGTGAGGATGGCTACACCTTC. Residues: CASSPDRAREDGYTF.

CDR3 amino acids: CASSFRDRGSNQPQHF. CDR3 DNA: TGTGCCAGCAGCTTTCGGGACAGGGGTAGCAATCAGCCCCAGCATTTT. This chain joins TRBV5-8 and TRBJ1-5, with 10 positions matching TRBD1. CDR1 is SGHTS and CDR2 is YDEGEE in the germline V gene. J lost 0 bases, V lost 2 bases, and 2 bases had no gene match. The CDR3 length is 16 residues.

This clone appeared once. This rearrangement joins TRBV7-8 to TRBJ2-1; 11 nucleotides match TRBD2. Trimming removed 1 base from V and 0 bases from J; junction bases left unmatched: 5. The CDR3 totals 18 residues. Germline V lookup: CDR1 SGHVS, CDR2 FQNEAQ. CDR3 sequence (DNA): TGTGCCAGCAGCTTAGGGGCTAGCGGGAGGAGCTCCTACAATGAGCAGTTCTTC. This sequence encodes CASSLGASGRSSYNEQFF.

This clone showed up just once. The V and J genes are TRBV19 and TRBJ1-2, with D possibly matching TRBD1 (5 bases). This CDR3 contains 13 residues. Germline CDR1 is LNHDA and CDR2 is SQIVND (reference sequence). The V gene lost 3 bases and the J gene lost 5 bases, with 10 bases spanning the gap. CDR3 residues: CASSISTAYGYTF. The DNA of the CDR3 is TGTGCCAGTAGTATCTCGACAGCTTATGGCTACACCTTC.

The chain carries TRBV5-5 and TRBJ1-5; TRBD1 is a possible D gene (5 bases). Germline CDR1 reads SGHKS; CDR2 reads YYEKEE (reference sequence). Trimming stripped 0 bases from V and 3 bases from J, with 10 bases between. The CDR3 consists of 15 residues. CDR3 nucleotide sequence: TGTGCCAGCAGCTTGGAGGGGACTTCCAATCAGCCCCAGCATTTT. Residues: CASSLEGTSNQPQHF.

V and J are TRBV5-1 and TRBJ2-5, with TRBD2 matching 12 bases. Germline CDR1 and CDR2: SGHRS and YFSETQ. The CDR3 is 15 residues long. With V trimmed by 4 bases and J by 6 bases, 7 bases remained unmatched. The CDR3 DNA reads as TGCGCCAGCAGCGCTAGCGGGAGGGTCGGGAAGACCCAGTACTTC. This encodes CASSASGRVGKTQYF.

The chain combines TRBV10-3 with TRBJ2-1; a possible D gene is TRBD2 (5 bases). Per germline, CDR1 ENHRY and CDR2 SYGVKD. CDR3 length: 13 amino acids. Trimming shortened V by 6 bases and J by 10 bases, and 16 bases separated the two germline ends. The CDR3 region is CAISFGGNPEQFF. The CDR3 bases are TGTGCCATCAGCTTCGGAGGAAACCCCGAGCAGTTCTTC.

This chain uses TRBV7-2 with TRBJ2-7; TRBD1 matches 10 bases. With 6 bases clipped from V and 9 bases from J, the junction kept 11 bases outside the gene matches. Germline V gives CDR1 SGHTA, CDR2 FQGNSA. The length of the CDR3 is 14 residues. CDR3 loop: CASSFDRGPSGQYF. The CDR3 DNA sequence: TGTGCCAGCAGTTTCGACAGGGGGCCCTCTGGGCAGTACTTC.

This clone was counted between two and nine times. The J gene is TRBJ1-1, the V gene TRBV6-2 or TRBV6-3; the D gene is possibly TRBD1 (6 bases). The germline V gene has CDR1 MNHEY and CDR2 SVGEGT. Trimming left V 2 bases short and J 4 bases short, with 14 bases between. This CDR3 contains 15 residues. The CDR3 region has the DNA TGTGCCAGCAGTTACGGGGGGGCGGGTAGCACTGAAGCTTTCTTT. It translates to CASSYGGAGSTEAFF.

The chain combines TRBV19 with TRBJ1-1; the D gene is possibly TRBD1 (5 bases). The germline V and J ends were trimmed by 7 bases and 5 bases, with 17 bases remaining between them. Germline CDR1 is LNHDA and CDR2 is SQIVND (reference sequence). This CDR3 spans 14 amino acids. This chain's CDR3 is CASTSLGGRTEAFF. As DNA, the CDR3 is TGTGCCAGTACCTCCCTCGGGGGACGAACTGAAGCTTTCTTT.

The chain carries TRBV29-1 and TRBJ1-2; 7 bases map to TRBD1. The V gene's germline CDR1 is SQVTM and CDR2 ANQGSEA. After removal of 3 bases from V and 1 base from J, the junction contained 2 bases not matched to a gene. The CDR3 covers 13 residues. The CDR3 spells CSVDRGNNYGYTF. In nucleotides, the CDR3 is TGCAGCGTTGACAGGGGGAATAACTATGGCTACACCTTC.

The V gene is TRBV19, the J gene TRBJ2-2; the match to TRBD2 covers 9 bases. The CDR3 has 15 amino acids. CDR1 and CDR2 (germline): LNHDA, SQIVND (reference sequence). V shed 6 bases, J shed 2 bases, and the junction held 4 bases outside the gene matches. CDR3 nucleotide sequence: TGTGCCAGTAGGACCGGGACTAGCAACACCGGGGAGCTGTTTTTT. The encoded protein is CASRTGTSNTGELFF.

The rearrangement uses TRBV18 and TRBJ2-5, with 7 bases identical to TRBD1. V lost 5 bases and J lost 1; bases outside the gene matches: 10. This CDR3 region has 16 residues. Germline V CDR1 and CDR2: KGHSH, LQKENI. DNA of the CDR3: TGTGCCAGCTCAGCAACCGGGACAGAGATCCAAGAGACCCAGTACTTC. Translation: CASSATGTEIQETQYF.

This sequence joins TRBV7-3 and TRBJ2-1; maybe TRBD2 (6 bases). This CDR3 region has 15 residues. The germline V gene encodes CDR1 SGHTA and CDR2 FQGTGA. V shed 6 bases and J shed 8 bases, with 20 bases lying between them. CDR3 nucleotides: TGTGCCAGCAGTGCGGGACTCGCTTTTAGCGATGAGCAGTTCTTC. This codes for CASSAGLAFSDEQFF.

This clone appeared a single time. This chain connects TRBV6-2 or TRBV6-3 to TRBJ1-5, with TRBD1 as a possible D gene (6 bases). CDR1 is MNHEY and CDR2 is SVGEGT in the germline V gene. The CDR3 totals 15 residues. The germline V and J ends were trimmed by 4 bases and 4 bases, with 14 bases remaining between them. For the CDR3, the DNA is TGTGCCAGCAGTTTCATGGACAGAGCGAATCAGCCCCAGCATTTT. Translating gives CASSFMDRANQPQHF.

This clone was picked up one time. The chain carries TRBV29-1 and TRBJ2-2; 7 bases line up with TRBD1. V was pared by 7 bases and J by 1 base, with 3 bases of the junction left unmatched. Germline loops: CDR1 SQVTM, CDR2 ANQGSEA. CDR3 length: 13 amino acids. The CDR3 loop reads CSAQGVNTGELFF. The CDR3 bases are TGCAGCGCTCAGGGGGTGAACACCGGGGAGCTGTTTTTT.

The chain is built from TRBV28 and TRBJ2-7, with D tentatively TRBD2 (6 bases). This CDR3 has 15 amino acids. Germline V gene data show CDR1 as MDHEN and CDR2 as SYDVKM. Deletions cut 3 bases from V and 7 bases from J, with 19 bases between. The DNA for the CDR3 is TGTGCCAGCAGTTTTTTGGGGACTGGTGGGCGTGAGCAGTACTTC. Translated, it gives CASSFLGTGGREQYF.

Here the CDR3 DNA reads TGCGCCAGCAGCCTGGCGCGGGGGGCCGATACGCAGTATTTT. This encodes CASSLARGADTQYF. The V and J genes are TRBV5-1 and TRBJ2-3; TRBD2 aligns across 8 bases. The CDR3 covers 14 residues. Germline loops: CDR1 SGHRS, CDR2 YFSETQ. V shed 4 bases, J shed 6 bases, and the junction held 7 bases outside the gene matches.